This TCR beta chain appears in the sequencing data of a study of T cell changes during pregnancy in multiple sclerosis. V was clipped by 5 bases and J by 5 bases, with 22 bases between them. This CDR3 comprises 17 residues. CDR1 and CDR2 from the germline V gene are LNHDA and SQIVND (reference sequence). Assay used: immunoSEQ multiplex PCR; TCRdb lists only in-frame clones, some missing. The sample shows around 88,000 clones, about 92% of them seen only once. Sequencing used peripheral blood, obtained after pregnancy. The chain employs TRBV19 and TRBJ2-1; the D gene is possibly TRBD1 (8 bases). The source of this sequence is a female donor in good health, enrolled as a control in a pregnancy study. CDR3 sequence (DNA): TGTGCCAGTAGTGCACAGGGGGGGAGGACAGGCAACAATGAGCAGTTCTTC. It is translated as CASSAQGGRTGNNEQFF.